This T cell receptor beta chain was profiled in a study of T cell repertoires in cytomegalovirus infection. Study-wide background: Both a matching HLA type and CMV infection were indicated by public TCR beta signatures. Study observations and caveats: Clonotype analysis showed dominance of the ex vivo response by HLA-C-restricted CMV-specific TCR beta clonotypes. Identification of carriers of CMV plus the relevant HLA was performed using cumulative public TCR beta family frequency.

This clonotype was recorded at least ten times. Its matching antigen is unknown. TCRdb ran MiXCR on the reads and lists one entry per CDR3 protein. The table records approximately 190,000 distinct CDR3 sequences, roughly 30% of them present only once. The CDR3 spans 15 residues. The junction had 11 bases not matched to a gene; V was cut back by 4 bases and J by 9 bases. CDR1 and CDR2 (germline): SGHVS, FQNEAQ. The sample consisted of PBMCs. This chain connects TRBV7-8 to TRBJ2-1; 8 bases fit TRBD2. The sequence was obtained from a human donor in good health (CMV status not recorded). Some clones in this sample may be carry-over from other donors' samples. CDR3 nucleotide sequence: TGTGCCAGCAGCTCCCCCCCAGCGGGGGCTCGTGAGCAGTTCTTC. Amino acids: CASSSPPAGAREQFF. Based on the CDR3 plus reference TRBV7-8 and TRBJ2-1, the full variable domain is GAGVSQSPRYKVAKRGQDVALRCDPISGHVSLFWYQQALGQGPEFLTYFQNEAQLDKSGLPSDRFFAERPEGSVSTLKIQRTQQEDSAVYLCASSSPPAGAREQFFGPGTRLTVL.